This TCR beta chain was captured in a study of vaccination effects on CD4 cells after COVID-19. Turning to the study itself: Post-vaccine sampling took place a median of 72 days after the second dose.

The CDR3 contains 17 residues. Germline V CDR1 and CDR2: SGHVS, FNYEAQ. With 1 base removed from V and 7 bases from J, the gap between germline ends came to 17 bases. Pools of viral peptides were used by the ViraFEST assay to expand antigen-specific CD4+ T cells ahead of sequencing. Investigators separated out CD4+ T cells once approximately 11 days of culture had passed. Two doses of BNT162b2 or mRNA-1273 vaccine were administered to participants. Each culture well received roughly 1.9 million PBMC. These cells were then cultured in IMDM with about 10 IU/ml IL-2 and roughly 10 ug/ml peptides. Cultures got half-medium changes with IL-2 on days 3 and 7. Clones were read by immunoSEQ multiplex PCR, and TCRdb kept only the in-frame ones, dropping some. The sample consists of 60,000 to 85,000 clones, around 70% of them appearing once. In the case of this clone: Its antigen is as yet unknown.

Study observations and caveats: There was marked clonal contraction among infection- and vaccine-induced clones late after vaccination.

The chain joins TRBV7-6 to TRBJ1-6; D is possibly TRBD1 (5 bases). The sample consisted of CD4+ T cells from PBMCs cultured with HCoV-229E spike peptides, taken after COVID-19 vaccination. The TCR was taken from a human donor who received a COVID-19 vaccine. The CDR3 region has the DNA TGTGCCAGCAGCTTAGGAGGAATGGGGCTGGGGAATTCACCCCTCCACTTT. Translation: CASSLGGMGLGNSPLHF.